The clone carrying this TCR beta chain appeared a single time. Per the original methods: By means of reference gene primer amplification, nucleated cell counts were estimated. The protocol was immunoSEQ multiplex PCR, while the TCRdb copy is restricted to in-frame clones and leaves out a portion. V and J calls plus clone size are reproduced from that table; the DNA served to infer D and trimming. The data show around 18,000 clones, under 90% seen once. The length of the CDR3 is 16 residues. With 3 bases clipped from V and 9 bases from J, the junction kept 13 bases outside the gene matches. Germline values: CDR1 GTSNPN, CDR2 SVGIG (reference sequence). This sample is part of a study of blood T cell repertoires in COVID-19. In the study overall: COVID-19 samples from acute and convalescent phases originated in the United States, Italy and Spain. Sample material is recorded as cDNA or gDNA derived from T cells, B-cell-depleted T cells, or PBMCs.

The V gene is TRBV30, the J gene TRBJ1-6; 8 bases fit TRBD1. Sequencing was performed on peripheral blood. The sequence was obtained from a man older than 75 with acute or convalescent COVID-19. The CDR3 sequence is CAWRLAGGFGGSPLHF. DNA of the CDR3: TGTGCCTGGAGATTGGCAGGGGGCTTCGGAGGTTCACCCCTCCACTTT.